This TCR beta chain was retrieved from a study of response to subunit inactivated influenza vaccine. This clonotype was seen only a few times. Via MiXCR, TCRdb re-called the RT-PCR reads, giving one row per CDR3 protein. The repertoire holds about 570,000 distinct CDR3 sequences, with roughly 10% as singletons. The CDR3 is 13 amino acids. CDR1 SGHAT and CDR2 FQNNGV come from the germline V gene. Trimming pared 6 bases from V and 2 bases from J, leaving 11 bases between. This sample also belongs to another study, concerning T cells expressing NK-cell markers. That source adds: Libraries used 5'RACE template switching adding universal primer site and UMIs. The study found dominant NKG2C+ clonotypes at about 1.0-8% of CD8+ T cells in about six donors.

The TCR was taken from a man aged 45-65 years who received an inactivated influenza vaccine. V gene TRBV11-2 combines with J gene TRBJ2-7; D is unclear. The sequencing here drew on PBMCs from blood, taken on the day of vaccination. The CDR3 here is CASRPDTAYEQYF. DNA of the CDR3: TGTGCCAGCAGACCAGACACCGCCTACGAGCAGTACTTC.